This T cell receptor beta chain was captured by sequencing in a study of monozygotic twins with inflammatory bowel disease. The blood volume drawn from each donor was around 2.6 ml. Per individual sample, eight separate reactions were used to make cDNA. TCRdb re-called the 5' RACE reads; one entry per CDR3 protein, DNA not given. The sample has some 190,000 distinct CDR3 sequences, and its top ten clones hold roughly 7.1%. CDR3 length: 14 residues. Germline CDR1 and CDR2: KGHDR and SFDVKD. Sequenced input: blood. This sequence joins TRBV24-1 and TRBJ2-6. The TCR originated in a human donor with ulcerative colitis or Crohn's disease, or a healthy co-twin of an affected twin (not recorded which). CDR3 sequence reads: CATSDSSGANVLTF.